Listed below are T cell receptor beta chains from one sample, sequenced in a study of OX40 agonist ivuxolimab in advanced cancers. Measured with immunoSEQ multiplex PCR; TCRdb has only the in-frame clones, and not every one. The repertoire consists of about 53,000 clones, with roughly 84% occurring once and the leading ten covering 4.5% to 5.5%. The specimen was CD4+ or CD8+ T cells sorted from blood, collected in a trial of the OX40 agonist ivuxolimab. The receptors come from an adult with an advanced solid tumor such as melanoma, head and neck, liver or kidney cancer. CDR3s include the opening cysteine and the closing phenylalanine or tryptophan. The order of the fields is J gene, clone size, CDR3 length, V gene, D gene, CDR3 protein, CDR3 DNA. The D gene is left open where the match is weak. Part of the rows lack a size; the others show once, few, many or a class for expanded clones.

>TRBJ2-1|NA|14|TRBV19|TRBD2
CASSTSGGYNEQFF
TGTGCCAGTAGTACTAGCGGGGGATACAATGAGCAGTTCTTC
>TRBJ2-7|NA|17|TRBV19|NA
CASSIDLGSNPLREQYF
TGTGCCAGTAGTATAGATCTGGGATCCAACCCCCTACGCGAGCAGTACTTC
>TRBJ2-1|few|14|TRBV7-8|TRBD2
CASRSGGSYNEQFF
TGTGCCAGCCGAAGCGGGGGATCCTACAATGAGCAGTTCTTC
>TRBJ2-5|NA|14|TRBV7-9|NA
CASSLLPGKETQYF
TGTGCCAGCAGCTTACTCCCAGGGAAAGAGACCCAGTACTTC
>TRBJ2-1|NA|16|TRBV14|TRBD1
CASSQAMDRGGREQFF
TGTGCCAGCAGCCAAGCCATGGACAGGGGAGGAAGGGAGCAGTTCTTC
>TRBJ1-2|NA|15|TRBV7-2|NA
CASSPYRGELYGYTF
TGTGCCAGCAGCCCCTACCGAGGGGAGCTCTATGGCTACACCTTC
>TRBJ1-2|NA|15|TRBV7-9|NA
CASSLDLGGVLGYTF
TGTGCCAGCAGCTTAGATTTAGGGGGGGTTCTTGGCTACACCTTC
>TRBJ1-1|NA|15|TRBV5-6|NA
CASSFGWTGGSEAFF
TGTGCCAGCAGCTTTGGTTGGACCGGGGGGTCCGAAGCTTTCTTT
>TRBJ2-4|NA|15|TRBV6-5|NA
CASSYVGIAKNIQYF
TGTGCCAGCAGTTACGTGGGGATAGCCAAAAACATTCAGTACTTC
>TRBJ1-2|NA|16|TRBV6-5|NA
CASSYSSPRENYGYTF
TGTGCCAGCAGTTACTCGAGCCCCCGAGAGAACTATGGCTACACCTTC
>TRBJ2-3|NA|14|TRBV5-5|NA
CASRIAVGTDTQYF
TGTGCCAGCAGAATAGCCGTTGGCACAGATACGCAGTATTTT
>TRBJ1-1|NA|16|TRBV7-8|TRBD1
CASSSPRGQGRTEAFF
TGTGCCAGCAGCTCGCCTAGGGGACAGGGGAGGACTGAAGCTTTCTTT
>TRBJ2-5|few|15|TRBV11-3|NA
CASRPDTSYQETQYF
TGTGCCAGCAGACCGGACACCTCCTACCAAGAGACCCAGTACTTC
>TRBJ1-1|NA|16|TRBV6-5|NA
CASSYAGLGMNTEAFF
TGTGCCAGCAGTTACGCAGGGCTGGGTATGAACACTGAAGCTTTCTTT
>TRBJ2-7|NA|13|TRBV7-2|TRBD1
CASSPGQNYEQYF
TGTGCCAGCAGCCCGGGACAGAATTACGAGCAGTACTTC
>TRBJ1-6|NA|16|TRBV27|NA
CASSSGPQRHNSPLHF
TGTGCCAGCAGTTCCGGGCCCCAGAGGCATAATTCACCCCTCCACTTT
>TRBJ2-5|NA|16|TRBV5-1|TRBD2
CASSLAVSSGEGTQYF
TGCGCCAGCAGCTTGGCGGTTTCTAGCGGTGAGGGGACCCAGTACTTC
>TRBJ2-1|NA|15|TRBV6-1|NA
CASSAEGNSYNEQFF
TGTGCCAGCAGCGCCGAGGGGAACTCCTACAATGAGCAGTTCTTC
>TRBJ2-1|once|15|TRBV9|TRBD1
CASSLQGSSYNEQFF
TGTGCCAGCAGCTTACAGGGGAGCTCCTACAATGAGCAGTTCTTC
>TRBJ2-2|NA|11|TRBV11-3|NA
CASTPTGELFF
TGTGCCAGCACGCCAACCGGGGAGCTGTTTTTT
>TRBJ2-5|once|14|TRBV11-2|NA
CASTQTRGKETQYF
TGTGCCAGCACACAGACTCGGGGAAAAGAGACCCAGTACTTC
>TRBJ1-5|NA|15|TRBV19|TRBD1
CASSTDRGSNQPQHF
TGTGCCAGTAGTACTGACAGGGGTAGCAATCAGCCCCAGCATTTT
>TRBJ1-1|NA|16|TRBV28|TRBD1
CASSTYGTGGFAEAFF
TGTGCCAGCAGTACATATGGGACAGGGGGTTTCGCTGAAGCTTTCTTT
>TRBJ1-1|NA|15|TRBV7-3|NA
CASTPGGGEFSEAFF
TGTGCCAGCACTCCAGGTGGGGGCGAGTTTTCTGAAGCTTTCTTT
>TRBJ2-2|NA|11|TRBV2|NA
CASRNGQRLFF
TGTGCCAGCAGGAATGGACAGCGGCTGTTTTTT
>TRBJ2-7|NA|14|TRBV5-3|NA
CASSLEASGYEQYF
TGTGCCAGCAGCTTGGAGGCGAGCGGCTACGAGCAGTACTTC
>TRBJ2-3|NA|13|TRBV7-9|NA
CASSLVLGDTQYF
TGTGCCAGCAGCTTAGTCCTGGGAGATACGCAGTATTTT
>TRBJ2-1|NA|13|TRBV19|NA
CASSISIYNEQFF
TGTGCCAGTAGTATTTCTATATACAATGAGCAGTTCTTC
>TRBJ1-5|many|13|TRBV30|NA
CAWSGNSNQPQHF
TGTGCCTGGTCAGGGAATAGCAATCAGCCCCAGCATTTT
>TRBJ2-3|NA|13|TRBV27|NA
CASSPHITDTQYF
TGTGCCAGCAGTCCACATATCACAGATACGCAGTATTTT
>TRBJ2-5|NA|14|TRBV18|TRBD2
CASSPEAGGQTQYF
TGTGCCAGCTCACCGGAAGCGGGAGGGCAGACCCAGTACTTC
>TRBJ1-5|NA|17|TRBV19|TRBD1
CASSIRGQGASNQPQHF
TGTGCCAGTAGTATACGGGGGCAGGGGGCAAGCAATCAGCCCCAGCATTTT
>TRBJ2-7|NA|14|TRBV7-9|NA
CASSIRDWSYEQYF
TGTGCCAGCAGCATACGGGACTGGAGCTACGAGCAGTACTTC
>TRBJ2-1|NA|17|TRBV21-1|NA
CASSKGLPGQLGGEQFF
TGTGCCAGCAGCAAAGGTCTTCCGGGACAGCTAGGGGGTGAGCAGTTCTTC
>TRBJ1-2|NA|11|TRBV2|NA
CASRTLNGYTF
TGTGCCAGCAGAACTCTCAATGGCTACACCTTC
>TRBJ2-7|once|15|TRBV27|NA
CASSPLRGLPYEQYF
TGTGCCAGCAGTCCCCTCCGAGGGCTGCCCTACGAGCAGTACTTC
>TRBJ1-4|NA|14|TRBV6-9|NA
CASSRGELSEKLFF
TGTGCCAGCAGTAGGGGGGAGTTAAGTGAAAAACTGTTTTTT